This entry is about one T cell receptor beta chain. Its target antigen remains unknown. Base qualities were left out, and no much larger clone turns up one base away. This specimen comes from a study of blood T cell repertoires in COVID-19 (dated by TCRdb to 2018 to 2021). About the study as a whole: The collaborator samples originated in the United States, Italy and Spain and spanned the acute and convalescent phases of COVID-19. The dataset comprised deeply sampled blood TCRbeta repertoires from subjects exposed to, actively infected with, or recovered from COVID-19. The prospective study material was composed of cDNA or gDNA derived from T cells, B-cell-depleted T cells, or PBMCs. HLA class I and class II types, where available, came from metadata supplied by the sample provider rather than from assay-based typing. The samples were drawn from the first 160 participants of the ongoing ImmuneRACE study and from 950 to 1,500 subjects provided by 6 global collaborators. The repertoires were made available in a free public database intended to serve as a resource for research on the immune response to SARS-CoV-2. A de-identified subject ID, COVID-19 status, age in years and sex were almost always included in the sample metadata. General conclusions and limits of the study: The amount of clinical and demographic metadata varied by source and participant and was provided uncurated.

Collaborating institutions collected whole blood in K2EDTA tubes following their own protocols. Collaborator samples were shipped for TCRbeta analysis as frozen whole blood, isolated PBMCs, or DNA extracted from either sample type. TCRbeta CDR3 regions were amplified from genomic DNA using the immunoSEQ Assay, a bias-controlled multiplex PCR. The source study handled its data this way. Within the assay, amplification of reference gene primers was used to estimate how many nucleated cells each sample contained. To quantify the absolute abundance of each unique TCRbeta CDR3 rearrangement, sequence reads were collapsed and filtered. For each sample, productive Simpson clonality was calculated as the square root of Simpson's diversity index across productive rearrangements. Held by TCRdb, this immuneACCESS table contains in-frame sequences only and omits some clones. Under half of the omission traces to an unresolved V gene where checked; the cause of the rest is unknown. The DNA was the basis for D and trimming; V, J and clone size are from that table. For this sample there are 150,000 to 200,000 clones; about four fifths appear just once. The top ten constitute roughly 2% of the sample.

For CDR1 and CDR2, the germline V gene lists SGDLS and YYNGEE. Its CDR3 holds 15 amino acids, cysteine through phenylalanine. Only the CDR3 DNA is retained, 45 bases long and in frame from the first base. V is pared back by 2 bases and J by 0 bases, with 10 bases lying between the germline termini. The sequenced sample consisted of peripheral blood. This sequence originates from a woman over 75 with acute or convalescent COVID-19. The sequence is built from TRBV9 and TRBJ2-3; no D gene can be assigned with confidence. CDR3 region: CASSVSGLSTDTQYF. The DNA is TGTGCCAGCAGCGTGTCAGGCCTGAGCACAGATACGCAGTATTTT.